These 21 T cell receptor beta chains came from one sample sequenced in a study of blood T cell repertoires in COVID-19. Sequencing used immunoSEQ multiplex PCR; TCRdb keeps in-frame clones, though not all of them. Of 200,000 to 300,000 clones in the sample, 84% are singletons; the top ten hold 3.5% to 5%. Sequencing input: peripheral blood. The receptors stem from a man between 60 and 70 years old with acute or convalescent COVID-19.

The rearrangement joins TRBV6-5 to TRBJ2-3; 7 bases are shared with TRBD1. The CDR3 length is 16 residues. Trimming at V came to 0 bases and at J to 9 bases, leaving 12 bases not matched to a gene. The germline gives CDR1 MNHEY, CDR2 SVGAGI. CDR3 nucleotide sequence: TGTGCCAGCAGTTACTCAGCAGGCCATCTAGGGGGCACGCAGTATTTT. Translating it yields CASSYSAGHLGGTQYF.

This chain uses TRBV30 with TRBJ2-5; the match to TRBD1 covers 7 bases. Losses at the gene ends were 1 base for V and 6 bases for J; bases not matched to a gene: 2. From germline, CDR1 is GTSNPN and CDR2 SVGIG (reference sequence). CDR3 length: 12 residues. This CDR3 is CAWSERGQTQYF. CDR3 DNA sequence: TGTGCCTGGAGTGAGAGGGGGCAGACCCAGTACTTC.

This clone was detected once. The chain is built from TRBV5-6 and TRBJ1-2; D possibly corresponds to TRBD1 (6 bases). The CDR3 sequence is 13 residues long. CDR1 and CDR2 (germline): SGHDT, YYEEEE. Trimming took 1 base from V and 2 from J, leaving 6 bases between them. The DNA of the CDR3 is TGTGCCAGCAGCTTGCAGGGGAACTATGGCTACACCTTC. Its protein is CASSLQGNYGYTF.

This clone appeared a few times. The V gene is TRBV27, the J gene TRBJ1-2; 8 nucleotides agree with TRBD1. CDR1 and CDR2 from the germline V gene are MNHEY and SMNVEV (reference sequence). There are 15 residues in the CDR3. Unmatched junction bases numbered 7, after V lost 3 bases and J lost 4 bases. The CDR3 region has the DNA TGTGCCAGCAGTTTTACCCCAGGGGGCAGCTATGGCTACACCTTC. This sequence encodes CASSFTPGGSYGYTF.

The V and J genes are TRBV18 and TRBJ2-7; 11 bases fit TRBD1. The germline V gene encodes CDR1 KGHSH and CDR2 LQKENI. The length of the CDR3 is 16 residues. V lost 0 bases and J lost 3; bases outside the gene matches: 4. Written as DNA, the CDR3 is TGTGCCAGCTCACCACCGAGGGGGACAGGGGGCTACGAGCAGTACTTC. Protein product: CASSPPRGTGGYEQYF.

The chain joins TRBV5-4 to TRBJ1-1; D is perhaps TRBD1 (6 bases). Germline-derived CDR1 and CDR2 are SGHNT and YYREEE (reference sequence). The CDR3 runs 15 residues. Trimming pared 1 base from V and 4 bases from J, leaving 14 bases between. CDR3 residues: CASSLLQGGGTEAFF. The DNA of the CDR3 is TGTGCCAGCAGCTTGTTACAGGGAGGGGGCACTGAAGCTTTCTTT.

The V call is TRBV18, the J call TRBJ2-3; 10 bases align to TRBD1. CDR3 length: 17 amino acids. V shed 6 bases, J shed 3 bases, and the junction held 12 bases outside the gene matches. CDR1 KGHSH and CDR2 LQKENI come from the germline V gene. The CDR3 DNA is TGTGCCAGCTCTCCAAATCCGGGACAGGGGTTAACAGATACGCAGTATTTT. It codes for CASSPNPGQGLTDTQYF.

This clone was counted at least ten times. This chain joins TRBV2 and TRBJ1-1, with 7 bases matching TRBD1. J lost 7 bases, V lost 8 bases, and 13 bases had no gene match. CDR3 length: 14 amino acids. The germline gives CDR1 SNHLY, CDR2 FYNNEI. In DNA form, the CDR3 reads TGTGCCAGCCGATCTTCCGGGACAGCTCGTGAAGCTTTCTTT. Translating gives CASRSSGTAREAFF.

The genes are TRBV2 and TRBJ2-3, with TRBD2 identical over 13 bases. Germline V CDR1 and CDR2: SNHLY, FYNNEI. The ends lost 4 bases at V and 2 bases at J; junction bases unmatched: 3. The CDR3 has 16 residues. In DNA, the CDR3 is TGTGCCAGCAGTGGGGGACTAGCGGGGTTCACAGATACGCAGTATTTT. Residues: CASSGGLAGFTDTQYF.

V is TRBV6-6 and J is TRBJ2-6; tentative D call: TRBD2 (6 bases). The CDR3 runs 16 residues. Germline V gene lookup returns CDR1 MNHNY and CDR2 SVGAGI (reference sequence). V was cut by 2 bases and J by 3 bases, with 11 bases left in between. The CDR3 protein is CASSYNFGGGANVLTF. CDR3 coding DNA: TGTGCCAGCAGTTACAACTTCGGGGGTGGGGCCAACGTCCTGACTTTC.

The chain joins TRBV19 to TRBJ1-6; tentative D call: TRBD1 (6 bases). Germline CDR1 LNHDA, CDR2 SQIVND (reference sequence). This CDR3 is built from 15 residues. Trimming pared 9 bases from V and 0 bases from J, leaving 12 bases between. CDR3 DNA: TGTGCCAGCCAAGGGGGTGACTCCTATAATTCACCCCTCCACTTT. The encoded protein is CASQGGDSYNSPLHF. The full variable domain, its missing parts supplied by reference TRBV19 and TRBJ1-6, is DGGITQSPKYLFRKEGQNVTLSCEQNLNHDAMYWYRQDPGQGLRLIYYSQIVNDFQKGDIAEGYSVSREKKESFPLTVTSAQKNPTAFYLCASQGGDSYNSPLHFGNGTRLTVT.

The chain recombines TRBV15 with TRBJ2-7; D is perhaps TRBD1 (6 bases). Trimming shortened V by 0 bases and J by 4 bases, and 13 bases separated the two germline ends. CDR3 length: 15 residues. CDR1 is LNHNV and CDR2 is YYDKDF in the germline V gene (reference sequence). In DNA, the CDR3 is TGTGCCACCAGCAGAGATCCCGGGACACGGTACGAGCAGTACTTC. Translation gives CATSRDPGTRYEQYF.

The sample holds a few counts of this clone. This sequence joins TRBV12-2 and TRBJ1-1; the table names TRBD1, a call not compared with the DNA. TRBV12-2 represents a pseudogene. The CDR3 is 16 amino acids. In DNA form, the CDR3 reads TGTGCAAGTCGCTCTAACCCGCAGGGGTCGGGCACTGAAGCTTTCTTT. Translated, it gives CASRSNPQGSGTEAFF.

The chain is built from TRBV19 and TRBJ2-3, with 9 bases lining up with TRBD2. The germline CDR1 and CDR2 sequences are LNHDA and SQIVND (reference sequence). There are 16 residues in the CDR3. V lost 3 bases, J lost 2 bases, and 6 bases stayed unmatched. The CDR3 loop reads CASSIRAGGSTDTQYF. CDR3 bases: TGTGCCAGTAGTATCCGGGCGGGGGGGTCCACAGATACGCAGTATTTT.

This chain connects TRBV24-1 to TRBJ2-1; 9 nucleotides match TRBD1. The CDR3 is 14 residues long. Germline V gene lookup returns CDR1 KGHDR and CDR2 SFDVKD. The junction had 5 bases not matched to a gene; V was cut back by 9 bases and J by 3 bases. The CDR3 sequence is CATYGQGFYNEQFF. The CDR3 region has the DNA TGTGCCACCTATGGACAGGGGTTCTACAATGAGCAGTTCTTC.

The chain couples TRBV11-2 to TRBJ1-5, with D perhaps TRBD1 (6 bases). Between the trimmed V and J ends, which lost 4 bases and 0 bases, there was a span of 10 bases. Looked up from germline, CDR1 is SGHAT and CDR2 is FQNNGV. The CDR3 is 15 residues long. This chain's CDR3 is CASSSDSLSNQPQHF. CDR3 DNA sequence: TGTGCCAGCAGCTCGGACAGTCTTAGCAATCAGCCCCAGCATTTT.

This rearrangement joins TRBV29-1 to TRBJ2-7; 12 bases match TRBD1. J was trimmed by 9 bases and V by 7 bases; bases with no gene match: 7. Per the germline V gene, CDR1 is SQVTM and CDR2 is ANQGSEA. The CDR3 has 12 amino acids. The CDR3 DNA is TGCAGCGCCGGGACAGGGGGCGCGGGGCAGTACTTC. It specifies CSAGTGGAGQYF.

The V and J genes are TRBV6-2 or TRBV6-3 and TRBJ2-7, with D possibly being TRBD1 (6 bases). V lost 1 base and J 2 bases, leaving 12 bases between the germline ends. CDR3 length equals 15 residues. Germline loops: CDR1 MNHEY, CDR2 SVGEGT. CDR3 in amino acids: CASSYYGQKTYEQYF. The DNA of the CDR3 is TGTGCCAGCAGTTACTATGGACAGAAAACCTACGAGCAGTACTTC.

The V and J genes are TRBV12-3 or TRBV12-4 and TRBJ2-4; D not resolved. The CDR3 contains 13 residues. V was pared by 6 bases and J by 7 bases, with 13 bases between. The CDR3 nucleotides are TGTGCCAGCAGCCACCCGGGTGGGAACATTCAGTACTTC. It is translated as CASSHPGGNIQYF.

Only one count was recorded for this clone. The chain uses TRBV6-1 and TRBJ1-2; a possible D gene is TRBD1 (5 bases). V lost 0 bases and J lost 1, with 27 bases in between. Germline V gives CDR1 MNHNS, CDR2 SASEGT. The CDR3 is 21 residues long. The CDR3 is CASSEAQDFRRGLDGNYGYTF. Written as DNA, the CDR3 is TGTGCCAGCAGTGAAGCGCAGGATTTTAGAAGGGGACTTGACGGTAACTATGGCTACACCTTC.

CDR3 nucleotides: TGTGCCAGCAGCTTTAGGGGGATGAACACCGGGGAGCTGTTTTTT. Protein sequence: CASSFRGMNTGELFF. The chain links TRBV7-9 to TRBJ2-2, with D possibly matching TRBD1 (6 bases). The germline gives CDR1 SEHNR, CDR2 FQNEAQ (reference sequence). V lost 3 bases and J 1 base, leaving 9 bases between the germline ends. This CDR3 is 15 amino acids long.